This entry features one TCR beta chain sequence. The protocol was immunoSEQ multiplex PCR, while the TCRdb copy is restricted to in-frame clones and leaves out a portion. In the table there are about 85,000 clones, around 94% of which are singletons. The sample belongs to a study of technical replicates of blood from a few donors. Sequenced material: T cells isolated from PBMCs. The receptor comes from a human donor in good health.

The CDR3, as DNA: TGTGCCAGCAGTCTCACAGGGACTGAAGCTTTCTTT. Protein sequence: CASSLTGTEAFF. This sequence joins TRBV28 and TRBJ1-1; a weak D match, TRBD1 (6 bases). Germline V gene sequence: CDR1 MDHEN, CDR2 SYDVKM. V lost 5 bases, J lost 5 bases, and 9 bases lay in between. The CDR3 spans 12 residues.